A single TCR beta chain is shown here with its context. Its antigen specificity is not known. No base qualities exist here, and no much larger clone lies one base off it. The record originates from a study of cytomegalovirus exposure and HLA in healthy donors (TCRdb year 2017). For context, the study as a whole: According to an earlier analysis of a few hundred of the donors, some 180 million T cells yielded roughly 100 million unique TCR beta sequences and about 280 Gb of sequence data. Because of strong linkage in the cohort, roughly five DR-DQ haplotypes were treated as single units for association and clustering. Rather than drawing on any new phenotypic data, the later analysis identified candidate immune exposures from TCR beta sequences and the way those sequences occurred across donors. To predict cytomegalovirus infection status, the study combined high-throughput TCR immunosequencing, statistical association of individual TCRs with disease status, and machine learning. Among some 400 genotyped donors of the cohort, an average of about 240,000 unique TCR beta nucleotide sequences were sequenced per donor, around 20% of them non-productive. In a later analysis, previously published TCR beta repertoires from roughly 710 donors were re-analyzed and high-resolution HLA genotyping was added so that TCR occurrence patterns could be studied. HLA typing covered class I and class II loci at four-digit resolution. Besides the first cohort of roughly 640 subjects, a separate validation cohort made up of roughly 120 different subjects was used. An earlier analysis of around 580 of the donors used high-throughput TCR beta sequencing to judge whether each TCR beta V gene segment behaved as functional or pseudogenic. Every discovery cohort repertoire had been produced on one sequencing platform. An early release that covered fewer than 800 HLA-typed donors contained around 300 gigabases of sequencing data and 65 million to 100 million unique TCR sequences. Typing coverage varied by locus: roughly 629-640 donors for A, B, C, DRB1 and DQB1; approximately 560 for DQA1; 600 to 610 for DPA1; roughly 450 for DPB1. Alongside the repertoire data, information on donor age, sex, ethnicity and CMV serostatus was compiled. Among the approximately 420 genotyped donors, 81% belonged to the genetic ancestry cluster associated with self-reported Caucasian donors. A later genetic analysis took genome-wide SNP genotypes for about three fifths of the 666 donors and used that subset as a discovery cohort. The T cell repertoires of roughly 660 subjects were profiled by immunosequencing and related to cytomegalovirus serostatus. The study aimed to test whether signatures of past pathogen exposure could be identified by cataloging public T cell receptors.

Study-wide findings and limitations: According to a later analysis, parvovirus B19, influenza, CMV and Epstein-Barr virus appeared linked to several top co-occurrence clusters. In a later genetic analysis, a missense DCLRE1C variant was associated with V-gene and J-gene trimming of TCR beta chains, and the association was replicated in an independent cohort. A further reported finding was that TCR beta sequences accurately predicted the HLA-A and HLA-B alleles for most subjects in the first cohort. In an earlier analysis of some 500 of the donors, most TCR beta V segments were observed in productive rearrangements about 90% or about 30% of the time, broadly matching IMGT annotations. While some public TCRs were present in many individuals, most TCR sequences turned up only very rarely across donors. A later analysis found that TCR association rates varied across HLA loci, with DRB1 alleles showing the most associated TCRs and HLA-C alleles the fewest. HLA typing was unavailable for some donors at each locus, so association tests used only the typed subset. The presence/absence analyses assumed that sequencing depth was roughly uniform across donors, and that assumption may not be true. According to the authors, the approach could potentially be generalized to other disease states and immunological phenotypes. A later genetic analysis reported fewer N-insertions in productive TCRs among donors in an Asian-associated ancestry cluster than the approximately 670-donor mean. Because counts were too low, 15 to 20 rarely observed V segments, including chromosome 9 orphons, were left out of the earlier analysis of about 620 of the donors. The only immune exposure information available for the cohort was CMV serostatus. A cluster of highly shared sequence variants was judged likely to be a technical artifact of the sequencing pipeline. Only TCR beta chains were sequenced in this cohort, and the absence of alpha or paired-chain data limited detectable features. Because the 87-base-pair reads could not distinguish some IMGT-functional V segments, including TRBV6-2 and TRBV6-3, those segments were excluded. In a later analysis, HLA-associated TCR beta chains were found to be more clonally expanded and to have lower generation probabilities than equally common non-associated chains. Linkage disequilibrium might explain the correlated functional status among segregating V segments, but an unknown experimental factor could not be excluded. The classifier was reported to diagnose cytomegalovirus status with high specificity and sensitivity in both the original cohort and the validation cohort. A few of the identified cytomegalovirus-associated TCR beta chains were confirmed in vitro to be specific for cytomegalovirus antigens. In the study, 150 to 200 TCR beta chains were listed as associated with cytomegalovirus. In a later analysis, most CMV-associated TCR beta chains were found to appear HLA-restricted, with HLA associations seemingly driven largely by CMV exposure. At a false discovery rate of 0.05, a later analysis linked around 17,000 TCR beta sequences to specific HLA alleles. Strong co-occurrence of HLA alleles, especially DR and DQ, made assigning TCR associations to individual alleles difficult.

The CDR3 runs 14 residues from the cysteine to the phenylalanine. The only DNA kept is the CDR3, 42 bases in frame from the first base. V loses 5 bases, J loses 4 bases, and the germline ends lie 15 bases apart. The germline V gene (reference sequence) gives CDR1 as SEHNR and CDR2 as FQNEAQ. The cohort was made up of 500 to 850 healthy bone marrow donors. At the time of sampling, every cohort member was nominally healthy, though immune exposures that went unrecorded were likely present. CMV serostatus was positive for roughly 290 and negative for about 55% of the 666 cohort members, and was not recorded for this donor. A peripheral blood sample was provided by each donor, and peripheral blood mononuclear cells were used for TCR beta sequencing. The Qiagen DNeasy Blood Extraction Kit was used to extract genomic DNA from the blood cell samples. Library generation was performed with the immunoSEQ multiplex PCR assay. A mixture of 60 forward primers for TCR Vbeta segments and 13 reverse primers for TCR Jbeta segments was used in the multiplex PCR. The CDR3 region of rearranged TCR beta genes was amplified from genomic DNA by a multiplex PCR assay. The Illumina HiSeq System was used to sequence the amplified TCR beta libraries as 87-base-pair reads. The source study handled its data this way. Across the 500 to 850 repertoires, a later analysis counted tens of millions of unique TCR beta chains, 9 million to 14 million of which were shared by at least two donors. Raw reads were error-corrected and collapsed into unique sequences with a nearest-neighbor algorithm that merged closely related sequences to remove PCR and sequencing errors. To assign V, D and J gene segments, CDR3 sequences were aligned to IMGT reference sequences. Each retained sequence needed at least a six-nucleotide match to both a V gene segment and a J gene segment. A rearrangement counted as productive if the CDR3 had no stop codons and remained in frame with V and J, and every other rearrangement counted as non-productive. Following IMGT convention, CDR3 was defined as the stretch from the second conserved V-encoded cysteine to the conserved J-encoded phenylalanine. The earlier analysis of fewer than 700 of the donors excluded sequences that lacked an unambiguous match to a single V gene segment. An earlier analysis of just under 600 of the donors called V segments functional above 56.7% productive rearrangements and segregating when the between-donor standard deviation exceeded 5%. A statistical classification framework was built to diagnose cytomegalovirus status from the catalog of TCR beta chain sequences. In a later analysis, V and J genes were assigned by comparing TCR nucleotide sequences against IMGT/GENE-DB human TR gene sequences. A later analysis assigned CDR3 sequences and most-parsimonious VDJ recombination scenarios with the TCRdist pipeline. A later analysis defined each TCR beta chain by its CDR3 amino acid sequence plus V-gene family, and excluded reads lacking a unique V-gene family. In a later analysis, around 600 highly shared, low-generation-probability nucleotide sequences were removed to address suspected cross-contamination and a sequencing artifact. In a later analysis, a clonal expansion index was calculated for each public chain from normalized within-repertoire ranks of inferred template counts. In a later analysis, generation probabilities were computed using a VDJ recombination model fitted to out-of-frame rearrangements, and the results were checked against IGoR. In a later analysis, hypergeometric tests were used to score TCR-TCR, TCR-HLA and TCR-CMV co-occurrence, with a repertoire-size bias correction applied to TCR pairs. A later analysis estimated false discovery rates by permuting HLA or CMV assignments 20 times. In a later analysis, co-occurring TCRs were grouped using DBSCAN, and TCRdist sequence similarity was added for clustering within HLA-allele-positive subsets. Co-occurrence clustering excluded repertoires with fewer than 30,000 or more than 120,000 public chains, plus five with anomalous nucleotide sharing. TCRdb obtained this table from immuneACCESS and retained in-frame rearrangements with V and J assigned. These tables miss some clones; where compared with another copy, unresolved V genes account for less than half of the shortfall, and the remainder is unexplained. That table gives V, J and clone size, and the DNA gave D and trimming. Present in this sample are under 200,000 clones, around 75% of which were seen just once. The biggest ten clones account for roughly 2% of the sample.

Sample: PBMCs. The sequence was collected from a human donor in good health. The rearranged chain carries TRBV7-9 and TRBJ2-7; perhaps TRBD2 is the D gene, with 5 bases matching. The encoded CDR3 is CASSPASKVYEQYF. The DNA sequence is as follows: TGTGCCAGCAGCCCAGCTAGCAAGGTTTACGAGCAGTACTTC.